One TCR beta chain is described in this entry. This sample was included in a study of shared clonotypes between healthy human individuals. Assay used: immunoSEQ multiplex PCR; TCRdb lists only in-frame clones, some missing. The sample contains approximately 2,000,000 clones, 85% to 95% of which appear only once. The germline V gene encodes CDR1 MNHEY and CDR2 SMNVEV (reference sequence). This CDR3 spans 19 amino acids. Germline trimming cut 3 bases from V and 4 bases from J; bases unmatched to any gene: 17. The TCR was taken from a man younger than 35 in good health. Some clones in this sample may be carry-over from other donors' samples. Sequenced input: naive CD4+ T cells from PBMCs. This sample's subset: CD45RA+ positively selected. The chain carries TRBV27 and TRBJ2-3; 9 bases agree with TRBD1. The CDR3 DNA follows: TGTGCCAGCAGTTTCTCCCCCGAAACAGGGGGCTTCGAATCAGATACGCAGTATTTT. This gives the protein CASSFSPETGGFESDTQYF.